This TCR beta chain was recovered during a study of cytomegalovirus exposure and HLA in healthy donors. PCR amplification relied on 60 Vbeta primers (plus 13 Jbeta primers). Only in-frame clones appear in the TCRdb table, and some are missing; sequencing was by immunoSEQ multiplex PCR. The data show approximately 100,000 clones, roughly 71% seen once. Trimming cost V 2 bases and J 0 bases, with 8 bases left between them. CDR1 and CDR2 (germline): SGHAT, FQNNGV. CDR3 length equals 15 residues. The chain uses TRBV11-2 and TRBJ2-1; D uncertain. Sequences were obtained from PBMCs. The sequence derives from a man aged 40-49 years in good health and CMV-seropositive. CDR3 DNA sequence: TGTGCCAGCAGCTTACTCGCGCTCTCCTACAATGAGCAGTTCTTC. Protein sequence: CASSLLALSYNEQFF. The variable domain in full, with the rest retrieved from reference TRBV11-2 and TRBJ2-1, is EAGVAQSPRYKIIEKRQSVAFWCNPISGHATLYWYQQILGQGPKLLIQFQNNGVVDDSQLPKDRFSAERLKGVDSTLKIQPAKLEDSAVYLCASSLLALSYNEQFFGPGTRLTVL.